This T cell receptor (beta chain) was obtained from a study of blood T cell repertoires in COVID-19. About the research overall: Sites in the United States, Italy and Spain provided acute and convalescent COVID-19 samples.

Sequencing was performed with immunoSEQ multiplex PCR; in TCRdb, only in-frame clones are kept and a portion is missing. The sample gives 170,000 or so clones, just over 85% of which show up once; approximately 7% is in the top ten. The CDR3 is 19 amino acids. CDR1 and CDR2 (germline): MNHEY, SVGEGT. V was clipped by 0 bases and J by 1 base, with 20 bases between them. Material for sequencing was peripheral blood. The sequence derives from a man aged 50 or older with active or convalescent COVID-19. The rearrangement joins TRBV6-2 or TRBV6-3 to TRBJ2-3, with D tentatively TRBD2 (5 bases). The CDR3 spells CASSYSLFGLLSGTDTQYF. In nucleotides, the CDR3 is TGTGCCAGCAGTTACTCCCTCTTTGGGTTGCTTAGCGGCACAGATACGCAGTATTTT.